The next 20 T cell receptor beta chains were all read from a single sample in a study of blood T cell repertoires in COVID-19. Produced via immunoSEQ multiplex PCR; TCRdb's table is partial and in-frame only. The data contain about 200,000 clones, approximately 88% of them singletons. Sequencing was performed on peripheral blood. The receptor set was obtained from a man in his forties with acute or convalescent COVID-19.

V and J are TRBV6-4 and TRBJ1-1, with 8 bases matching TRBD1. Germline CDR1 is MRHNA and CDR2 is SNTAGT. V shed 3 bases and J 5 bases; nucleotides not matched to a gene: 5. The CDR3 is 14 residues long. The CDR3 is CASSEQGGVTEAFF. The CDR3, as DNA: TGTGCCAGCAGTGAACAGGGGGGGGTGACTGAAGCTTTCTTT.

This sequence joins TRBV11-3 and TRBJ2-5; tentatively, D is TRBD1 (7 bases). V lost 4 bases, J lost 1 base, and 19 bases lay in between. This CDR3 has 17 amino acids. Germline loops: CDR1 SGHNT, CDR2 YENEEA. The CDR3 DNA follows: TGTGCCAGCAGCTCGCGAGGGGGGACAGTGACCCAAGAGACCCAGTACTTC. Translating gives CASSSRGGTVTQETQYF. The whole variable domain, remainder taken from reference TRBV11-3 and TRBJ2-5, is EAGVVQSPRYKIIEKKQPVAFWCNPISGHNTLYWYLQNLGQGPELLIRYENEEAVDDSQLPKDRFSAERLKGVDSTLKIQPAELGDSAVYLCASSSRGGTVTQETQYFGPGTRLLVL.

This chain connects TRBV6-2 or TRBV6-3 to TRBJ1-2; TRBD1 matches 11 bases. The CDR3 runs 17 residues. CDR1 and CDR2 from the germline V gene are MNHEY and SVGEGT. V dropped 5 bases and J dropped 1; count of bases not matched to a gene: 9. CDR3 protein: CASSPRDRGTNNYGYTF. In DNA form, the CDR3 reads TGTGCCAGCAGTCCCCGGGACAGGGGGACTAATAACTATGGCTACACCTTC.

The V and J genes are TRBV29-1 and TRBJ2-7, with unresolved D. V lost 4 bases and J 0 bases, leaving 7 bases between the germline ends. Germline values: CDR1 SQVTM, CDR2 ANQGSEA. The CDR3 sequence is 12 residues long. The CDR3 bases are TGCAGCGTTGTGCACAGCTCCTACGAGCAGTACTTC. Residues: CSVVHSSYEQYF.

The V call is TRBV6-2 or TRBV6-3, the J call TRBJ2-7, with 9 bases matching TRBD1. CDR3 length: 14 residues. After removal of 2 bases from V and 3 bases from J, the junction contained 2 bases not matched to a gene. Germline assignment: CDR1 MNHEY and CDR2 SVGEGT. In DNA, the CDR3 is TGTGCCAGCAGTTACCTGACAGGGGGCTACGAGCAGTACTTC. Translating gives CASSYLTGGYEQYF.

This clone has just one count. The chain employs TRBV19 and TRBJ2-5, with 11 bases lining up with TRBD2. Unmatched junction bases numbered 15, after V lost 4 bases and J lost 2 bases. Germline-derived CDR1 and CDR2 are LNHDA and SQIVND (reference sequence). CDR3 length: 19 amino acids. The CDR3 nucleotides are TGTGCCAGTAGTACGGACCCCGGGGCTAGCGGGAGGTTTCAAGAGACCCAGTACTTC. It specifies CASSTDPGASGRFQETQYF.

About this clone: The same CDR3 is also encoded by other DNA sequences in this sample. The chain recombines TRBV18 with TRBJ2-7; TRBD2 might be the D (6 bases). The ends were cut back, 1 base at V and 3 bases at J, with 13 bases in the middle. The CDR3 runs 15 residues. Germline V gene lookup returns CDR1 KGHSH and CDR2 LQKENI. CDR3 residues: CASSPQGQGGYEQYF. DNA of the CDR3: TGTGCCAGCTCACCACAGGGGCAGGGAGGCTACGAGCAGTACTTC. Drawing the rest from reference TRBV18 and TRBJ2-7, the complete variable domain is NAGVMQNPRHLVRRRGQEARLRCSPMKGHSHVYWYRQLPEEGLKFMVYLQKENIIDESGMPKERFSAEFPKEGPSILRIQQVVRGDSAAYFCASSPQGQGGYEQYFGPGTRLTVT.

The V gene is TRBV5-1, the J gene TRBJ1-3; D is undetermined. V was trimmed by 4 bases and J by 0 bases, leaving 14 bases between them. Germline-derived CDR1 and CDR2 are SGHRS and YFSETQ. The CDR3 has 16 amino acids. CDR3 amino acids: CASSAGTGNSGNTIYF. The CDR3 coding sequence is TGCGCCAGCAGCGCCGGAACGGGGAACTCTGGAAACACCATATATTTT. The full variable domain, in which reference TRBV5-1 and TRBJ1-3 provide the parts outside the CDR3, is KAGVTQTPRYLIKTRGQQVTLSCSPISGHRSVSWYQQTPGQGLQFLFEYFSETQRNKGNFPGRFSGRQFSNSRSEMNVSTLELGDSALYLCASSAGTGNSGNTIYFGEGSWLTVV.

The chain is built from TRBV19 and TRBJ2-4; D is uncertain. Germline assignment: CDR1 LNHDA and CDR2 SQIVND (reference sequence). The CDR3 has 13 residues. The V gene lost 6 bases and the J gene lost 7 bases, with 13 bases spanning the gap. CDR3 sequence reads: CASSPPNWNIQYF. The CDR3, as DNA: TGTGCCAGTAGCCCGCCTAATTGGAACATTCAGTACTTC.

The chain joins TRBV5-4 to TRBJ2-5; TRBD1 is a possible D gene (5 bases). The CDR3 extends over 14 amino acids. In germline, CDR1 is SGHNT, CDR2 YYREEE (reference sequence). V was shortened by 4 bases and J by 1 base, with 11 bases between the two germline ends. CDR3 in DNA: TGTGCCAGCAGCCCTGACAGCACCCAAGAGACCCAGTACTTC. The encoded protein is CASSPDSTQETQYF.

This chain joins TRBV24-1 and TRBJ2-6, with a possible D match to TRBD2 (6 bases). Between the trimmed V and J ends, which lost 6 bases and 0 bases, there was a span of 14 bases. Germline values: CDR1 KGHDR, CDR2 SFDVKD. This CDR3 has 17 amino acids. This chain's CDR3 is CATSPRASASGANVLTF. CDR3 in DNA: TGTGCCACCAGTCCCCGGGCTAGCGCCTCTGGGGCCAACGTCCTGACTTTC.

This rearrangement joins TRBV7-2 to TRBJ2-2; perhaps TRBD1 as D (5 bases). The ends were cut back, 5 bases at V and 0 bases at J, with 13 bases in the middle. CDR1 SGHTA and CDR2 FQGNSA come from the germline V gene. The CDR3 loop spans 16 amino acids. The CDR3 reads CASSPQVPSNTGELFF. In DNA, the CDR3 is TGTGCCAGCAGCCCACAGGTCCCTTCGAACACCGGGGAGCTGTTTTTT.

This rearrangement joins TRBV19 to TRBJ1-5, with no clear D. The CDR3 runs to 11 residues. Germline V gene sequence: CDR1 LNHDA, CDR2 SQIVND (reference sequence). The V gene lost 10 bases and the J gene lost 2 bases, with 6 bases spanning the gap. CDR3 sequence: CATSRNQPQHF. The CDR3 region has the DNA TGTGCCACCTCTCGCAATCAGCCCCAGCATTTT.

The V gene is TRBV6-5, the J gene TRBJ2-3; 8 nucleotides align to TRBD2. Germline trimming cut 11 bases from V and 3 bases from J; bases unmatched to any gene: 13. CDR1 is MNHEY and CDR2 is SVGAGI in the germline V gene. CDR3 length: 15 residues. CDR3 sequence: CAAGGSSGRTDTQYF. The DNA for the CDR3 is TGTGCCGCCGGGGGGTCAAGCGGGAGAACAGATACGCAGTATTTT.

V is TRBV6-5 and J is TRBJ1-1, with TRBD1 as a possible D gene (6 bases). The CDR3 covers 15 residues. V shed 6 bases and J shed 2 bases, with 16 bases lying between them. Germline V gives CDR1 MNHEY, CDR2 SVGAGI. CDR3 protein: CASRPPDRINTEAFF. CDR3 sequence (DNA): TGTGCCAGCAGGCCGCCGGACAGAATTAACACTGAAGCTTTCTTT.

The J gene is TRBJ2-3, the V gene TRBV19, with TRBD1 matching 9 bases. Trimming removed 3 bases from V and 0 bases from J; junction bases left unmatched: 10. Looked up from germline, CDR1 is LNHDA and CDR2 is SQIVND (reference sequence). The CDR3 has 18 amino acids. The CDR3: CASSISQGGTGSTDTQYF. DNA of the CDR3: TGTGCCAGTAGTATCTCCCAAGGCGGGACAGGGAGCACAGATACGCAGTATTTT.

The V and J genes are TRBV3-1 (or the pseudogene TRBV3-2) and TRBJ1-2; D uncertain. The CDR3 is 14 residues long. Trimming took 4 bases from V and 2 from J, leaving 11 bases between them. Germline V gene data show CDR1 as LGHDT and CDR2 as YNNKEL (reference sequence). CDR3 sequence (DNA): TGTGCCAGCAGCCCTTGGACGGGGAACTATGGCTACACCTTC. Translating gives CASSPWTGNYGYTF.

The CDR3 DNA reads TGTGCCAGCAGCTCCACCGACAGACTGATGTCCTATAATTCACCCCTCCACTTT. It codes for CASSSTDRLMSYNSPLHF. The chain couples TRBV11-2 to TRBJ1-6, with D perhaps matching TRBD1 (5 bases). Trimming removed 4 bases from V and 1 base from J, with 17 bases in between. CDR3 length equals 18 residues. From germline, CDR1 is SGHAT and CDR2 FQNNGV.

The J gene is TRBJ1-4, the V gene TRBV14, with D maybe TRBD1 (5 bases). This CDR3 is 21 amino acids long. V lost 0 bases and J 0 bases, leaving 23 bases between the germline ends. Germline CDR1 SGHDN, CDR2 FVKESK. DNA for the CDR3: TGTGCCAGCAGCCAAGACGGGGGGAGCTTCTACAACTCTGCAACTAATGAAAAACTGTTTTTT. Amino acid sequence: CASSQDGGSFYNSATNEKLFF.

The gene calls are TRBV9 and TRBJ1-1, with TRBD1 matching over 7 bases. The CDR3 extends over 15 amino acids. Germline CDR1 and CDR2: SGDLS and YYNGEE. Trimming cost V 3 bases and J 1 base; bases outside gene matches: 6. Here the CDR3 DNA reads TGTGCCAGCAGCGCCAAACAGGGGTCGAACACTGAAGCTTTCTTT. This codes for CASSAKQGSNTEAFF.